These T cell receptor beta chains were read from a single sample in a study of T cell responses to AZD1222 COVID-19 vaccine. Sequencing used immunoSEQ multiplex PCR; TCRdb keeps in-frame clones, though not all of them. The table has roughly 120,000 clones, about 90% seen once; the top ten hold around 7%. Sequences were derived from peripheral blood, sampled on day 0 of AZD1222 vaccination. These receptors all stem from an adult in good health. CDR3s include the opening cysteine and the closing phenylalanine or tryptophan. Fields, in order: clone size, D gene, V gene, J gene, CDR3 DNA, CDR3 protein. The D gene is left open where the match is weak. Only some rows state a clone size, as once, few, many or a class for expanded clones.

>NA|NA|TRBV12-5|TRBJ1-1
TGTGCTAGTGGTTTGGCTCCCGAGTTGGCCACTGAAGCTTTCTTT
CASGLAPELATEAFF
>NA|NA|TRBV9|TRBJ2-5
TGTGCCAGCAGCGACACAAACCAAGAGACCCAGTACTTC
CASSDTNQETQYF
>NA|TRBD2|TRBV27|TRBJ2-1
TGTGCCAGCAGACGCGGACTAGCGGGGAACAATGAGCAGTTCTTC
CASRRGLAGNNEQFF
>NA|NA|TRBV28|TRBJ1-4
TGTGCCAGCAGAGCTACAGGGTGGCCCACGGAAAAACTGTTTTTT
CASRATGWPTEKLFF
>NA|NA|TRBV27|TRBJ1-4
TGTGCCAGCAGTTTATCATGGGGGCGTGCAACTAATGAAAAACTGTTTTTT
CASSLSWGRATNEKLFF
>once|TRBD1|TRBV2|TRBJ2-1
TGTGCCAGCAGTGACTGGGACAGGGGCAGGAATGAGCAGTTCTTC
CASSDWDRGRNEQFF
>once|TRBD1|TRBV7-9|TRBJ1-1
TGTGCCAGCAGCCCCCAGGGGGTCACTGAAGCTTTCTTT
CASSPQGVTEAFF
>NA|TRBD1|TRBV27|TRBJ1-6
TGTGCCAGCAGAACAGGGGATTCACCCCTCCACTTT
CASRTGDSPLHF
>NA|NA|TRBV19|TRBJ1-1
TGTGCCAGTAGTACCCAACAAGGGAACACTGAAGCTTTCTTT
CASSTQQGNTEAFF
>NA|TRBD1|TRBV19|TRBJ1-2
TGTGCCAGTAGTATGGAGGACAGGGCTTCACATGGCTACACCTTC
CASSMEDRASHGYTF
>few|TRBD1|TRBV28|TRBJ2-1
TGTGCCAGCAGTTATGGAAGGCAGGGGGCCTACAATGAGCAGTTCTTC
CASSYGRQGAYNEQFF
>NA|NA|TRBV6-5|TRBJ1-6
TGTGCCAGCAGTTATATCGACAGAGGCGGGTCACCCCTCCACTTT
CASSYIDRGGSPLHF
>NA|TRBD1|TRBV7-3|TRBJ2-1
TGTGCCAGCAGTCTACAGGGGGCGCAAAATGAGCAGTTCTTC
CASSLQGAQNEQFF
>NA|NA|TRBV6-4|TRBJ1-6
TGTGCCAGCGCCCCGTCCAGCTCCTATAATTCACCCCTCCACTTT
CASAPSSSYNSPLHF
>once|NA|TRBV2|TRBJ1-2
TGTGCCAGCAGTATCAGGAAAATTAACTATGGCTACACCTTC
CASSIRKINYGYTF
>once|NA|TRBV10-1|TRBJ1-6
TGCGCCAGTCGGTGTCGGGATAATTCACCCCTCCACTTT
CASRCRDNSPLHF
>NA|NA|TRBV13|TRBJ2-5
TGTGCCAGCAGCGCGAGAACAGAAGAGACCCAGTACTTC
CASSARTEETQYF
>NA|TRBD2|TRBV18|TRBJ2-3
TGTGCCAGCTCACCGTTCGGGCGGGGGGGCACAGATACGCAGTATTTT
CASSPFGRGGTDTQYF